This record covers a single T cell receptor (beta chain). Its cognate antigen has yet to be identified. Base-call qualities are not available, and no considerably larger clone is one nucleotide away. The data originate from a study of early T cells in non-severe SARS-CoV-2 infection (dated by TCRdb to the early 2020s). At the level of the whole study: Bulk RNA from unsorted whole blood was used for TCR sequencing, so alpha and beta chains could not be paired. Overall results and qualifications from the work: VDJdb matching was skewed toward anti-spike CD8 responses and likely underestimated virus-specific expansions, missing private and CD4 specificities.

V is pared back by 2 bases and J by 0 bases, with 8 bases lying between the germline termini. Including cysteine and phenylalanine, the CDR3 has 14 amino acids. The only DNA kept is the CDR3, 42 bases in frame from the first base. From a lookup of the germline V gene (reference sequence), CDR1 and CDR2 are GTSNPN and SVGIG. A case-control design nested within a healthcare worker cohort in London, UK, was used, with weekly nasopharyngeal swab PCR tests and blood sampling performed. Healthcare workers were enrolled in the week of the UK lockdown, from 23 to 31 March 2020, and were followed every week for up to 16 weeks. To prepare the library, 5' RACE was applied. The listed sequencing device is NextSeq 500. The TCR library protocol attached unique molecular identifiers to individual cDNA molecules to correct for sequencing error and PCR bias. Both TCR alpha and beta chains were sequenced, and tight co-correlation was observed between alpha and beta sequence abundances in each sample. In the original analysis: Decombinator V4 was used to annotate TCR sequences for V gene, J gene and CDR3. Expanded TCRs were defined as changing significantly between any two time points under a Poisson model with p below 0.0001. TCR abundances were normalised to the total number of TCRs sequenced in each sample and reported as counts per million. MAIT TCRs were defined by TRAV1-2 paired with TRAJ12, TRAJ20 or TRAJ33, and iNKT TCRs by TRAV10 paired with TRAJ18. VDJdb, accessed 1 November 2021, was searched for CMV, EBV and SARS-CoV-2 annotated TCRs, with TCRs annotated for multiple antigens excluded. TCRdb reanalyzed the raw reads on its own, using fastp at Q25 for trimming and MiXCR for clone calling, and kept in-frame beta chains. All rows with the same CDR3 protein become a single entry with the most common DNA and genes. These V and J calls originate from TCRdb's pipeline instead of the authors' own analysis. A total of tens of thousands of distinct CDR3 sequences appear in this sample, roughly 12% of them only once. The top ten constitute around 4.5% of the sample.

Recombination connected TRBV30 to TRBJ1-5, with no reliable assignment of the D segment. The sequenced material came from whole blood. The receptor's source is an adult who was a healthcare worker with PCR-confirmed SARS-CoV-2 infection or an uninfected control (not recorded which). The DNA is TGTGCCTGGAGTCTAGTCCATAGCAATCAGCCCCAGCATTTT. The encoded protein is CAWSLVHSNQPQHF.